Listed below are T cell receptor beta chains from one sample, sequenced in a study of blood T cell repertoires in COVID-19. Measured with immunoSEQ multiplex PCR; TCRdb has only the in-frame clones, and not every one. The sample holds around 50,000 clones, 70% to 90% seen once. Sequencing was carried out using peripheral blood. The receptors derive from a human donor in a cohort sampled during active COVID-19. Each CDR3 is given with its conserved first and last residue. The size entry is marked missing in some rows and otherwise reads once, few, many or a size class.

TRBV2	-	TRBJ2-1	CASATSGGQNEQFF
TRBV7-2	-	TRBJ2-5	CASSLGLAEETQYF
TRBV18	-	TRBJ1-2	CASSPNPANYGYTF
TRBV6-4	once	TRBJ2-1	CASSEAGDYNEQFF
TRBV4-1	-	TRBJ2-3	CASSLTTGGLTDTQYF
TRBV2	once	TRBJ1-1	CASSDEGGVTEAFF
TRBV4-1	-	TRBJ1-2	CASSQDGQGDYGYTF
TRBV11-2	-	TRBJ2-3	CASSLTRVPTDTQYF
TRBV6-2/TRBV6-3	few	TRBJ1-2	CASSSTGRVGYTF
TRBV12-3/TRBV12-4	-	TRBJ1-6	CASSLFNSPLHF
TRBV7-9	few	TRBJ2-7	CASSRENYEQYF
TRBV24-1	-	TRBJ2-3	CATSDYGASTDTQYF
TRBV30	-	TRBJ2-6	CAWSVQSSGGAVLGANVLTF
TRBV9	-	TRBJ1-2	CASSPQSAGDYGYTF
TRBV6-6	once	TRBJ2-7	CASSYTGGGSYEQYF
TRBV5-8	-	TRBJ1-1	CASSLTGGGGTEAFF
TRBV12-3/TRBV12-4	-	TRBJ2-1	CASSLGGPLLFF
TRBV7-8	-	TRBJ1-1	CASSLVGGVLEAFF
TRBV28	-	TRBJ1-1	CASSLRHNEAFF
TRBV7-3	-	TRBJ2-2	CASSLGQQNTGELFF
TRBV3-1/TRBV3-2	-	TRBJ1-2	CASSQDWGGADGYTF
TRBV29-1	-	TRBJ1-1	CSVDQGAAEAFF
TRBV18	-	TRBJ1-2	CASSPGTGYTF
TRBV24-1	-	TRBJ1-3	CATSDQVFDRDRHSGNTIYF
TRBV28	-	TRBJ1-2	CASSYTGTGNYGYTF
TRBV6-1	few	TRBJ2-5	CASSGRVVGLARETQYF
TRBV12-5	-	TRBJ2-2	CASGFIVSTNTGELFF
TRBV28	-	TRBJ2-4	CASSYGGPKNIQYF
TRBV4-3	once	TRBJ2-5	CASSFQRGGSKETQYF
TRBV7-8	medium-sized	TRBJ1-4	CASSMGTGWEKLFF
TRBV30	-	TRBJ1-5	CAWSVGSGRNQPQHF
TRBV19	-	TRBJ1-5	CASSIQIHQPQHF
TRBV9	-	TRBJ1-6	CASSGTVNSPLHF
TRBV7-2	-	TRBJ2-5	CASRPTSGGGQETQYF
TRBV3-1/TRBV3-2	once	TRBJ2-1	CASSQGLAGGGNEQFF
TRBV24-1	-	TRBJ1-3	CATADRVAGNTIYF
TRBV5-4	-	TRBJ1-5	CASSSMDSRGAQHF
TRBV9	-	TRBJ1-1	CASSLQTLNTEAFF
TRBV19	medium-sized	TRBJ2-1	CASSITSGAYNEQFF